Below, 20 T cell receptor beta chains from the same sample are listed, as sequenced in a study of T cell clonotyping in hematopoietic cell transplantation. Sequenced by immunoSEQ multiplex PCR; TCRdb stores in-frame clones only, minus some. The table lists about 7,000 clones, 80% to 90% of them singletons. Sample: PBMCs, taken 100 days after allogeneic stem cell transplant. Source of these receptors: a male patient in his forties or fifties who had an allogeneic stem cell transplant from a related donor, so the T cells may come from the graft donor. Some clones in this sample may be carry-over from other donors' samples.

V usage is TRBV2 and J usage is TRBJ2-6, with D hard to call. The CDR3 runs to 15 residues. The germline CDR1 and CDR2 sequences are SNHLY and FYNNEI. Trimming cost V 0 bases and J 7 bases, with 10 bases left between them. The CDR3 sequence is CASSEALAGANVLTF. The CDR3 nucleotides read TGTGCCAGCAGTGAAGCCCTCGCAGGTGCCAACGTCCTGACTTTC.

This clone was recorded once. The rearrangement joins TRBV2 to TRBJ1-1; tentatively, D is TRBD1 (6 bases). The CDR3 is 13 amino acids. Germline-derived CDR1 and CDR2 are SNHLY and FYNNEI. V lost 7 bases and J lost 3, with 12 bases in between. For the CDR3, the DNA is TGTGCCAGCAAAATGGACAGAGACACTGAAGCTTTCTTT. The encoded protein is CASKMDRDTEAFF.

The chain joins TRBV5-4 to TRBJ2-7; TRBD1 aligns across 7 bases. CDR1 SGHNT and CDR2 YYREEE come from the germline V gene (reference sequence). J gave up 6 bases and V 3 bases, and 3 bases lay outside the gene matches. The CDR3 covers 12 residues. CDR3 sequence (DNA): TGTGCCAGCAGCTCACAGGGGCGCGAGCAGTACTTC. Translating gives CASSSQGREQYF.

This chain connects TRBV30 to TRBJ1-5; a weak D match, TRBD1 (6 bases). Germline loops: CDR1 GTSNPN, CDR2 SVGIG (reference sequence). This CDR3 has 16 amino acids. V lost 3 bases to trimming and J lost 0 bases, with 15 bases between them. The DNA of the CDR3 is TGTGCCTGGAGCGAAGGACAGATCAATAGCAATCAGCCCCAGCATTTT. This codes for CAWSEGQINSNQPQHF.

V usage is TRBV19 and J usage is TRBJ2-7; D unclear. The CDR3 has 14 amino acids. Germline V lookup: CDR1 LNHDA, CDR2 SQIVND (reference sequence). V lost 7 bases and J 2 bases, leaving 15 bases between the germline ends. The CDR3 here is CASTSTHTPYEQYF. Written as DNA, the CDR3 is TGTGCCAGTACCAGTACCCATACCCCCTACGAGCAGTACTTC.

The chain is built from TRBV29-1 and TRBJ1-1; D is unresolved. CDR3 size: 13 residues. Trimming removed 1 base from V and 3 bases from J, with 9 bases in between. CDR1 is SQVTM and CDR2 is ANQGSEA in the germline V gene. CDR3 loop: CSVEVFRDTEAFF. The CDR3 region has the DNA TGCAGCGTTGAAGTGTTTAGGGACACTGAAGCTTTCTTT.

The J gene is TRBJ2-1, the V gene TRBV30; the match to TRBD2 covers 9 bases. This CDR3 is 15 amino acids long. Per germline, CDR1 GTSNPN and CDR2 SVGIG (reference sequence). The CDR3 nucleotides are TGTTCGGGCGGGAATGGAGCGGGAGGATGGGATGAGCAGTTCTTC. This encodes CSGGNGAGGWDEQFF.

The V and J genes are TRBV4-1 and TRBJ1-1; D not resolved. The germline V gene has CDR1 MGHRA and CDR2 YSYEKL. The CDR3 consists of 18 residues. Trimming stripped 0 bases from V and 7 bases from J, with 24 bases between. Written as DNA, the CDR3 is TGCGCCAGCAGCCAAGATCCGCGGAGTTTAAAATCGCGGGGTGAAGCTTTCTTT. Translating it yields CASSQDPRSLKSRGEAFF.

V usage is TRBV5-6 and J usage is TRBJ1-2, with no clear D. Per germline, CDR1 SGHDT and CDR2 YYEEEE. Trimming left V 1 base short and J 3 bases short, with 7 bases between. The CDR3 contains 13 residues. The CDR3 protein is CASSLTGDYGYTF. The CDR3 region has the DNA TGTGCCAGCAGCTTGACCGGGGACTATGGCTACACCTTC.

This chain joins TRBV7-9 and TRBJ1-2, with 8 bases matching TRBD1. Germline assignment: CDR1 SEHNR and CDR2 FQNEAQ (reference sequence). After removal of 4 bases from V and 4 bases from J, the junction contained 2 bases not matched to a gene. There are 13 residues in the CDR3. In DNA, the CDR3 is TGTGCCAGCAGCTCGGACAGGGCCTATGGCTACACCTTC. Translation gives CASSSDRAYGYTF.

As concerns this clone: The junction departs from germline at one end; a sequencing error may be responsible. The J gene is TRBJ2-5, the V gene TRBV11-2; 7 bases line up with TRBD1. CDR1 is SGHAT, CDR2 FQNNGV, per germline. The CDR3 length is 14 residues. The CDR3: CVSSSGQVQETQYF. The CDR3 nucleotides read TGTGTCAGCAGTTCCGGACAGGTTCAAGAGACCCAGTACTTC.

This chain uses TRBV19 with TRBJ1-5; D gene uncertain. V was trimmed by 0 bases and J by 0 bases, leaving 9 bases between them. The CDR3 has 16 amino acids. Germline V CDR1 and CDR2: LNHDA, SQIVND (reference sequence). This chain's CDR3 is CASSIDSDYSNQPQHF. In nucleotides, the CDR3 is TGTGCCAGTAGTATAGATTCGGATTATAGCAATCAGCCCCAGCATTTT.

The chain has TRBV4-1 and TRBJ2-5; D remains ambiguous. Trimming cost V 2 bases and J 6 bases, with 16 bases left between them. The CDR3 has 15 residues. Per germline, CDR1 MGHRA and CDR2 YSYEKL. CDR3 amino acids: CASSQRLVPPQTQYF. DNA for the CDR3: TGCGCCAGCAGCCAAAGACTCGTTCCCCCTCAGACCCAGTACTTC.

This sequence joins TRBV30 and TRBJ2-7, with a possible D match to TRBD1 (6 bases). V was cut by 7 bases and J by 2 bases, with 18 bases left in between. The CDR3 runs 14 residues. Germline values: CDR1 GTSNPN, CDR2 SVGIG (reference sequence). The CDR3 loop reads CASTGTYDTYEQYF. CDR3 DNA: TGTGCCTCCACCGGGACATACGACACCTACGAGCAGTACTTC.

The genes are TRBV6-5 and TRBJ2-7; weak D call: TRBD2 (6 bases). The CDR3 is 12 residues long. Germline-derived CDR1 and CDR2 are MNHEY and SVGAGI. The V and J ends lost 2 bases and 6 bases respectively, with 8 bases between them. The CDR3 loop is CASSYRGGEQYF. CDR3 nucleotides: TGTGCCAGCAGTTACAGGGGAGGCGAGCAGTACTTC.

The V and J genes are TRBV28 and TRBJ2-7; TRBD1 aligns across 7 bases. Germline CDR1 MDHEN, CDR2 SYDVKM. The CDR3 is made up of 13 amino acids. Germline trimming cut 6 bases from V and 3 bases from J; bases unmatched to any gene: 5. The CDR3 bases are TGTGCCAGCAGGGACAGGACGGGCTACGAGCAGTACTTC. Translating gives CASRDRTGYEQYF.

About this clone itself: Other DNA variants within this sample encode the same CDR3. This chain joins TRBV7-9 and TRBJ2-2; D not certain. Germline lookup yields CDR1 SEHNR and CDR2 FQNEAQ (reference sequence). Trimming removed 5 bases at V and 2 bases at J, with 9 bases between. CDR3 size: 14 residues. The CDR3 region has the DNA TGTGCCAGCAGCCTAAACCCAAACACCGGGGAGCTGTTTTTT. Its translation: CASSLNPNTGELFF.

This chain connects TRBV5-7 to TRBJ1-1; D unclear. TRBV5-7 is filed as an ORF, its function uncertain. Between the trimmed V and J ends, which lost 4 bases and 6 bases, there was a span of 16 bases. The length of the CDR3 is 14 residues. The CDR3 is CASSQDLLGPEAFF. DNA of the CDR3: TGTGCCAGCAGCCAGGACCTCTTGGGTCCTGAAGCTTTCTTT.

This rearrangement joins TRBV4-1 to TRBJ2-4, with TRBD1 matching 9 bases. Germline V gene sequence: CDR1 MGHRA, CDR2 YSYEKL. This CDR3 contains 16 residues. Trimming removed 1 base from V and 1 base from J; junction bases left unmatched: 2. CDR3 in amino acids: CASSQGGQGAKNIQYF. The DNA for the CDR3 is TGCGCCAGCAGCCAAGGAGGACAGGGGGCCAAAAACATTCAGTACTTC.

The genes are TRBV19 and TRBJ1-5; a possible D gene is TRBD1 (5 bases). V was shortened by 1 base and J by 1 base, with 11 bases between the two germline ends. CDR3 length: 16 residues. Germline V gene sequence: CDR1 LNHDA, CDR2 SQIVND (reference sequence). CDR3 nucleotides: TGTGCCAGTAGTATAGGCAGGGTCGGGAGCAATCAGCCCCAGCATTTT. This sequence encodes CASSIGRVGSNQPQHF.